Listed here are 12 T cell receptor beta chains from one sample, sequenced in a study of shared clonotypes between healthy human individuals. TCRdb keeps only in-frame clones here, not all; method: immunoSEQ multiplex PCR. The repertoire includes millions of clones, roughly 94% of them detected once, and under 0.15% sits in the top ten. Sequencing was done on a sample of naive CD4+ T cells sorted from blood. Subset given: CD45RA+ positively selected. The receptors originated from a man aged 18-30 years in good health.

J is TRBJ1-2 and V is TRBV7-2, with D maybe TRBD1 (5 bases). CDR3 size: 16 residues. Germline lookup yields CDR1 SGHTA and CDR2 FQGNSA. The germline V and J ends were trimmed by 0 bases and 3 bases, with 14 bases remaining between them. CDR3 amino acids: CASSLAYNSGDYGYTF. The DNA of the CDR3 is TGTGCCAGCAGCTTAGCTTACAACTCGGGGGACTATGGCTACACCTTC. Full variable domain (outside the CDR3, taken from reference TRBV7-2 and TRBJ1-2): GAGVSQSPSNKVTEKGKDVELRCDPISGHTALYWYRQSLGQGLEFLIYFQGNSAPDKSGLPSDRFSAERTGGSVSTLTIQRTQQEDSAVYLCASSLAYNSGDYGYTFGSGTRLTVV.

Regarding this clone: Other DNA sequences in this specimen translate into the identical CDR3. This chain links TRBV7-2 with TRBJ1-1; no clear D gene. The germline V and J ends were trimmed by 1 base and 0 bases, with 6 bases remaining between them. CDR3 length: 14 amino acids. Germline CDR1 reads SGHTA; CDR2 reads FQGNSA. DNA for the CDR3: TGTGCCAGCAGCTTAGGGGGTATGAACACTGAAGCTTTCTTT. It yields the protein CASSLGGMNTEAFF.

The chain has TRBV6-5 and TRBJ1-1, with a weak D call TRBD1 (5 bases). Trimming removed 5 bases at V and 6 bases at J, with 13 bases between. The germline CDR1 and CDR2 sequences are MNHEY and SVGAGI. The CDR3 is 13 residues long. The chain's CDR3 is CASSHDRKAEAFF. DNA for the CDR3: TGTGCCAGCAGTCATGACAGAAAGGCTGAAGCTTTCTTT.

This chain joins TRBV9 and TRBJ2-5, with D possibly TRBD2 on 6 matching bases. The CDR3 length is 16 residues. Germline CDR1 and CDR2: SGDLS and YYNGEE. Trimming cost V 3 bases and J 5 bases, with 20 bases left between them. CDR3 residues: CASSGGTGGGRETQYF. For the CDR3, the DNA is TGTGCCAGCAGCGGAGGAACCGGGGGAGGTCGGGAGACCCAGTACTTC.

This sequence joins TRBV25-1 and TRBJ1-2; D is unresolved. CDR1 and CDR2 from the germline V gene are MGHDK and SYGVNS. Trimming took off 6 bases at V and 4 bases at J, with 15 bases between the two ends. The CDR3 totals 14 residues. The CDR3 DNA sequence: TGTGCCAGCAGGGGTAGCGGGGAGGGCTATGGCTACACCTTC. It is translated as CASRGSGEGYGYTF.

Concerning this clone itself: The germline gene is not matched at one end of the junction; a read error may be the cause. Different DNA sequences within this sample yield the same CDR3. This rearrangement joins TRBV10-3 to TRBJ2-3, with 10 bases fitting TRBD2. The CDR3 extends over 15 amino acids. Germline CDR1 is ENHRY and CDR2 is SYGVKD. The chain's CDR3 is CAISPTSGLTDTQYF. As DNA, the CDR3 is TGCGCCATCAGCCCGACTAGCGGGCTCACAGATACGCAGTATTTT.

A note on this clone: The identical CDR3 is also encoded by other nucleotide sequences in the sample. The rearrangement joins TRBV28 to TRBJ2-5, with no clear D. Germline V gene data show CDR1 as MDHEN and CDR2 as SYDVKM. V gave up 2 bases and J gave up 4 bases, with 5 bases separating them. The CDR3 runs to 12 residues. The CDR3: CASSLLGETQYF. The CDR3 DNA is TGTGCCAGCAGTTTACTCGGAGAGACCCAGTACTTC.

The rearrangement links TRBV6-5 to TRBJ2-7, with TRBD2 matching over 11 bases. V shed 6 bases and J 7 bases; nucleotides not matched to a gene: 11. Germline V gives CDR1 MNHEY, CDR2 SVGAGI. The CDR3 is made up of 15 amino acids. The chain's CDR3 is CASRPDTSGSMEQYF. The CDR3 DNA reads TGTGCCAGCAGGCCTGATACTAGCGGGAGCATGGAGCAGTACTTC.

The chain uses TRBV9 and TRBJ2-4, with D possibly being TRBD2 (6 bases). Trimming cost V 0 bases and J 0 bases, with 19 bases left between them. This CDR3 region has 19 residues. Germline lookup yields CDR1 SGDLS and CDR2 YYNGEE. CDR3 sequence: CASSVDDLGTQLAKNIQYF. CDR3 sequence (DNA): TGTGCCAGCAGCGTAGACGACCTGGGGACTCAACTAGCCAAAAACATTCAGTACTTC.

As regards this clone: Additional DNA sequences in this sample encode the identical CDR3. V and J are TRBV5-4 and TRBJ2-3; D gene unclear. The CDR3 has 13 residues. Trimming took 2 bases from V and 1 from J, leaving 5 bases between them. CDR1 and CDR2 from the germline V gene are SGHNT and YYREEE (reference sequence). The CDR3 region is CASSFPGTDTQYF. CDR3 DNA: TGTGCCAGCAGCTTCCCTGGCACAGATACGCAGTATTTT. Full variable domain (rest looked up from reference TRBV5-4 and TRBJ2-3): ETGVTQSPTHLIKTRGQQVTLRCSSQSGHNTVSWYQQALGQGPQFIFQYYREEENGRGNFPPRFSGLQFPNYSSELNVNALELDDSALYLCASSFPGTDTQYFGPGTRLTVL.

The V call is TRBV10-1, the J call TRBJ2-2; TRBD1 aligns across 8 bases. CDR3 length: 16 residues. Trimming at V came to 6 bases and at J to 1 base, leaving 7 bases not matched to a gene. Germline CDR1 and CDR2: WNHNN and SYGVQD (reference sequence). Written as DNA, the CDR3 is TGCGCCAGCAGCCAATCCGACAGGGGGAACACCGGGGAGCTGTTTTTT. This encodes CASSQSDRGNTGELFF.

The V and J genes are TRBV19 and TRBJ2-7; no firm D call. The germline V and J ends were trimmed by 4 bases and 0 bases, with 13 bases remaining between them. The CDR3 sequence is 15 residues long. Germline V CDR1 and CDR2: LNHDA, SQIVND (reference sequence). Here the CDR3 reads CASSTGRSDSYEQYF. In DNA, the CDR3 is TGTGCCAGTAGTACCGGCCGCAGCGACTCCTACGAGCAGTACTTC.